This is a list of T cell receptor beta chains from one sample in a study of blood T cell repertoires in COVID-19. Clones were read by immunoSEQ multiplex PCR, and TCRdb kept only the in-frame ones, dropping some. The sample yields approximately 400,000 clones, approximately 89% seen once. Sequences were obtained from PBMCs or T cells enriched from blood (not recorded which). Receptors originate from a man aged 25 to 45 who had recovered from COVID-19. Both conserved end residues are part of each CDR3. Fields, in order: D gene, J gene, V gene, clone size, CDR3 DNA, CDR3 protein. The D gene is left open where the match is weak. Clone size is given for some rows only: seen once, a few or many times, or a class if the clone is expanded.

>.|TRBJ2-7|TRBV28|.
TGTGCCAGCAGCTCCCAAGGGGATAGGACCTACGAGCAGTACTTC
CASSSQGDRTYEQYF
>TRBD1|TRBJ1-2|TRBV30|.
TGTGCCTGGAACCTAGACAGGGTGGAGGGCTACACCTTC
CAWNLDRVEGYTF
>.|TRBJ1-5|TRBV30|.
TGTGCCTGGGCCAGTTATAGCAATCAGCCCCAGCATTTT
CAWASYSNQPQHF
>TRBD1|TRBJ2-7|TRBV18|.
TGTGCCAGCTCACCCCGAGATGGGACAGTCTCCTACGAGCAGTACTTC
CASSPRDGTVSYEQYF
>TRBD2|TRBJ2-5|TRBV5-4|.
TGTGCCAGCAGCGACCGACTAGCGCAAGAGACCCAGTACTTC
CASSDRLAQETQYF
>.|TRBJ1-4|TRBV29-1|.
TGCAGCGTTGAATTAGGGGTTTCAGCTAATGAAAAACTGTTTTTT
CSVELGVSANEKLFF
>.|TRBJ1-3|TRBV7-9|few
TGTGCCAGCAGCTGGGGCGACCGCTCTGGAAACACCATATATTTT
CASSWGDRSGNTIYF
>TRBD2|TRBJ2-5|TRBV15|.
TGTGCCACCAGGCGGGGGGTCCAAGAGACCCAGTACTTC
CATRRGVQETQYF
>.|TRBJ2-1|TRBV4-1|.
TGCGCCAGCAGCCAAGCTCTCCTAGCAATTGGTGCCAATGAGCAGTTCTTC
CASSQALLAIGANEQFF
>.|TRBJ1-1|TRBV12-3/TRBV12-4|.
TGTGCCAGCAGTCCCTTCCGCACTGAAGCTTTCTTT
CASSPFRTEAFF
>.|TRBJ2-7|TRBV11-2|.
TGTGCCAGCAGCCCCCCCACAGCCGAACCCTACGAGCAGTACTTC
CASSPPTAEPYEQYF
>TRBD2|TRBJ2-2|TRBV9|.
TGTGCCAGCAGCGTACTCCCTAGCGGGGGAAACAACACCGGGGAGCTGTTTTTT
CASSVLPSGGNNTGELFF
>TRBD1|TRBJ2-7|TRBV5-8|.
TGTGCCAGCAGCTTGGCTCAGGGGGCTGTCTACGAGCAGTACTTC
CASSLAQGAVYEQYF
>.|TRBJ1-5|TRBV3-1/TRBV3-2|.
TGTGCCAGCAGCCAAGACGCCAGTAGCAATCAGCCCCAGCATTTT
CASSQDASSNQPQHF
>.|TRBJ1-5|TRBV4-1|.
TGCGCCAGCAGCCAGGACCCCAGGGGAGATCAGCCCCAGCATTTT
CASSQDPRGDQPQHF
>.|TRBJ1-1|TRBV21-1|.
TGTGCCAGCAGCATTCGGGACAGGAGAACTGAAGCTTTCTTT
CASSIRDRRTEAFF
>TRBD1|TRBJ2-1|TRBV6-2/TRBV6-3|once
TGTGCCAGCAGTCCCGGACAGGGTAGGGTTGGGGAGCAGTTCTTC
CASSPGQGRVGEQFF
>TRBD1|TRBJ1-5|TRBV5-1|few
TGCGCCAGCAGTTTTTCCGGGACAGGGGATCAGCCCCAGCATTTT
CASSFSGTGDQPQHF
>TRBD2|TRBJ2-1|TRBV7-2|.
TGTGCCAGCAGCCTACGGGGGGACAATGAGCAGTTCTTC
CASSLRGDNEQFF
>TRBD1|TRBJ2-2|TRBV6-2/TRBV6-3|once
TGTGCCAGCAGTTCCGGGACAGGGGTGGTCGGGGAGCTGTTTTTT
CASSSGTGVVGELFF
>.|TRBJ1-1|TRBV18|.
TGTGCCAGCTCTCCCAATAGGGGCGACACTGAAGCTTTCTTT
CASSPNRGDTEAFF
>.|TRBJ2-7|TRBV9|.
TGTGCCAGCAGCGCGCCGACTTCCTACGAGCAGTACTTC
CASSAPTSYEQYF
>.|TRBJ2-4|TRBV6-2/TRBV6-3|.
TGTGCCAGCAGTTACTCGAATTGGCAGGATAGCATTCAGTACTTC
CASSYSNWQDSIQYF
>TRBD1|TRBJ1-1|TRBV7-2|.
TGTGCCAGCAGCCTAGGGGGCAGGGTGAACACTGAAGCTTTCTTT
CASSLGGRVNTEAFF
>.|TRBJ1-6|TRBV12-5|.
TGTGCTAGTGGGTCCGGGACTAGCAATAATTCACCCCTCCACTTT
CASGSGTSNNSPLHF
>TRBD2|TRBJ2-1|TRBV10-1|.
TGCGCCAGCAGTGTAGCGGGGAATTACAATGAGCAGTTCTTC
CASSVAGNYNEQFF
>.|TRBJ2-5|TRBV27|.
TGTGCCAGCAGTTTATGGGGGGAAGAGACCCAGTACTTC
CASSLWGEETQYF
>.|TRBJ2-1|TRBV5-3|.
TGTGCCAGAAGCTTGGCCGTCGGACAGTCCTACAATGAGCAGTTCTTC
CARSLAVGQSYNEQFF
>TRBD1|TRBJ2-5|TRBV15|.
TGTGCCACCAGCGACAGGGTCCAAGAGACCCAGTACTTC
CATSDRVQETQYF
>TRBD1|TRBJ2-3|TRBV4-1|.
TGCGCCAGCAGCTCCCGGGACAGAGGCACAGATACGCAGTATTTT
CASSSRDRGTDTQYF
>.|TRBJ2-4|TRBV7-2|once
TGTGCCAGCAGCTTAGCACAATTAGCCAAAAACATTCAGTACTTC
CASSLAQLAKNIQYF
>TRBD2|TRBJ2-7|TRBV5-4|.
TGTGCCAGCAGCTTGGTTACGGGGGGGCCATACGAGCAGTACTTC
CASSLVTGGPYEQYF
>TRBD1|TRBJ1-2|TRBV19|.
TGTGCCAGTAGCAACCAGGGGGCGGGCTATGGCTACACCTTC
CASSNQGAGYGYTF